This is a list of T cell receptor beta chains from one sample in a study of T cells in Graves' hyperthyroidism and ophthalmopathy. One entry per CDR3 protein, called by TCRdb with MiXCR from the multiplex PCR reads. This table has 250,000 to 400,000 distinct CDR3 sequences, roughly 13% appearing once. Sequencing used blood. These TCRs come from a woman aged 40 to 50 with Graves' ophthalmopathy. The CDR3 runs from the conserved cysteine through the conserved F or W. A D gene is named only where the DNA matches it firmly. Clone size, where shown, is once, few, many, or a class for clones that have expanded.

J gene: TRBJ2-1
D gene: TRBD2
clone size: many
V gene: TRBV28
CDR3 DNA: TGTGCCAGCAGCATCCTAGCGGAATACAATGAGCAGTTCTTC
CDR3 protein: CASSILAEYNEQFF

J gene: TRBJ2-1
D gene: TRBD2
clone size: -
V gene: TRBV5-4
CDR3 DNA: TGTGCCAGCAGACCCTATAGCGGGGGATCCTACAATGAGCAGTTCTTC
CDR3 protein: CASRPYSGGSYNEQFF

J gene: TRBJ2-2
D gene: TRBD2
clone size: few
V gene: TRBV11-2
CDR3 DNA: TGTGCCAGCTTGAGAAGAAGGGGCGGGAGAGTCTCCGGGGAGCTGTTTTTT
CDR3 protein: CASLRRRGGRVSGELFF

J gene: TRBJ2-1
D gene: TRBD2
clone size: -
V gene: TRBV6-2/TRBV6-3
CDR3 DNA: TGTGCCAGCAGTAGCCCCGGGACTAGCGGCCTCTACAATGAGCAGTTCTTC
CDR3 protein: CASSSPGTSGLYNEQFF

J gene: TRBJ2-5
D gene: -
clone size: few
V gene: TRBV19
CDR3 DNA: TGTGCCAGTAGTCCACGGCTGGACTCCACAAAGTACTTC
CDR3 protein: CASSPRLDSTKYF

J gene: TRBJ1-3
D gene: -
clone size: few
V gene: TRBV6-4
CDR3 DNA: TGTGCCAGCAGTGATACAGTTTGGAACACCATATATTTT
CDR3 protein: CASSDTVWNTIYF

J gene: TRBJ1-2
D gene: -
clone size: many
V gene: TRBV11-2
CDR3 DNA: TGTGCCAGCAGCTTTCAGGGGCGCGGCTACACCTTC
CDR3 protein: CASSFQGRGYTF

J gene: TRBJ2-5
D gene: TRBD2
clone size: few
V gene: TRBV5-4
CDR3 DNA: TGTGCCAGCAGCTCGGGGATGAGCGGGAGGGTGCGAGAGACCCAGTACTTC
CDR3 protein: CASSSGMSGRVRETQYF

J gene: TRBJ2-2
D gene: TRBD2
clone size: many
V gene: TRBV10-1
CDR3 DNA: TGCGCCAGCAGTGTTAGCGGGACTGACGGGGAGCTGTTTTTT
CDR3 protein: CASSVSGTDGELFF

J gene: TRBJ2-7
D gene: -
clone size: many
V gene: TRBV28
CDR3 DNA: TGTGCCAGCAGCCCCCTTGCTCCTATCTACGAGCAGTACTTC
CDR3 protein: CASSPLAPIYEQYF

J gene: TRBJ1-5
D gene: -
clone size: -
V gene: TRBV5-6
CDR3 DNA: TGTGCCAGCAGCTGGGGCCCAATAGTCGATCAGCCCCAGCATTTT
CDR3 protein: CASSWGPIVDQPQHF

J gene: TRBJ2-4
D gene: TRBD2
clone size: -
V gene: TRBV7-9
CDR3 DNA: TGTGCCAGCAGCTTAGTTCATCGTCAGCGGGAGTCCGTAAACATTCAGTACTTC
CDR3 protein: CASSLVHRQRESVNIQYF

J gene: TRBJ2-2
D gene: -
clone size: many
V gene: TRBV28
CDR3 DNA: TGTGCCAGCACCCCAACCACCGGGGAGCTGTTTTTT
CDR3 protein: CASTPTTGELFF

J gene: TRBJ1-1
D gene: -
clone size: many
V gene: TRBV2
CDR3 DNA: TGTGCCAGGGCCACGGGGACTGAAGCTTTCTTT
CDR3 protein: CARATGTEAFF

J gene: TRBJ1-2
D gene: -
clone size: many
V gene: TRBV20-1
CDR3 DNA: TGCAGTGCGAGTGCAGGGTGGAATGGCTACACCTTC
CDR3 protein: CSASAGWNGYTF

J gene: TRBJ2-1
D gene: TRBD1
clone size: few
V gene: TRBV11-3
CDR3 DNA: TGTGCCAGCAGCCACGGGACAGTCCTTGAGCAGTTCTTC
CDR3 protein: CASSHGTVLEQFF

J gene: TRBJ2-4
D gene: -
clone size: -
V gene: TRBV12-3/TRBV12-4
CDR3 DNA: TGTGCCAGCACCCCGGCCCGATTCAAGAATGGCATTCAGTACTTC
CDR3 protein: CASTPARFKNGIQYF

J gene: TRBJ2-1
D gene: TRBD2
clone size: few
V gene: TRBV6-9
CDR3 DNA: TGTGCCAGCAGTTCTTGGTCGGGGCGGGGGTACAATGAGCAGTTCTTC
CDR3 protein: CASSSWSGRGYNEQFF

J gene: TRBJ2-7
D gene: -
clone size: few
V gene: TRBV19
CDR3 DNA: TGTGCCAGTAGTGTCGGCCTCACAGAGGCCTACGAGCAGTACTTC
CDR3 protein: CASSVGLTEAYEQYF

J gene: TRBJ2-7
D gene: TRBD1
clone size: many
V gene: TRBV11-2
CDR3 DNA: TGTGCCAGCAGCTTAGATCTAGTACCGGGACAGGGGGGTTACGAGCAGTACTTC
CDR3 protein: CASSLDLVPGQGGYEQYF

J gene: TRBJ1-5
D gene: -
clone size: many
V gene: TRBV5-8
CDR3 DNA: TGTGCCAGCAGCCTCTGGGCGGGCAATCAGCCCCAGCATTTT
CDR3 protein: CASSLWAGNQPQHF

J gene: TRBJ2-5
D gene: -
clone size: many
V gene: TRBV7-9
CDR3 DNA: TGTGCCAGCAGCTTAGTAGGACACCAAGAGACCCAGTACTTC
CDR3 protein: CASSLVGHQETQYF

J gene: TRBJ2-1
D gene: -
clone size: few
V gene: TRBV5-6
CDR3 DNA: TGTGCCAGCAGCCGTTTAGGATTACTCAGCTCCTACAATGAGCAGTTCTTC
CDR3 protein: CASSRLGLLSSYNEQFF

J gene: TRBJ2-3
D gene: TRBD2
clone size: many
V gene: TRBV7-9
CDR3 DNA: TGTGCCAGCAGCGACGGGACTAGCGGGGCGTTGTACCGCACAGATACGCAGTATTTT
CDR3 protein: CASSDGTSGALYRTDTQYF

J gene: TRBJ2-6
D gene: -
clone size: -
V gene: TRBV5-4
CDR3 DNA: TGTGCCAGCAGCCCAGGGTCAGGTGGGGCCAACGTCCTGACTTTC
CDR3 protein: CASSPGSGGANVLTF

J gene: TRBJ1-1
D gene: -
clone size: few
V gene: TRBV18
CDR3 DNA: TGTGCCAGCTCTACACGGGGTTCTGAAGCTTTCTTT
CDR3 protein: CASSTRGSEAFF

J gene: TRBJ2-3
D gene: -
clone size: -
V gene: TRBV4-1
CDR3 DNA: TGCGCCAGCAGCCAAGAGGAGAAGGGGCGAGGTGATACGCAGTATTTT
CDR3 protein: CASSQEEKGRGDTQYF

J gene: TRBJ2-7
D gene: -
clone size: many
V gene: TRBV6-5
CDR3 DNA: TGTGCCAGCAGTTACTCGGCCGGGACACTTTACTACGAGCAGTACTTC
CDR3 protein: CASSYSAGTLYYEQYF

J gene: TRBJ2-3
D gene: TRBD2
clone size: many
V gene: TRBV11-2
CDR3 DNA: TGTGCCAGCAGCTTAGCTCCTAGCGGGAGGGCTGCAGATACGCAGTATTTT
CDR3 protein: CASSLAPSGRAADTQYF

J gene: TRBJ1-1
D gene: -
clone size: few
V gene: TRBV7-8
CDR3 DNA: TGTGCCAGCAGCTTAGCGCGGGCCGCGGGAACTGAAGCTTTCTTT
CDR3 protein: CASSLARAAGTEAFF

J gene: TRBJ2-3
D gene: -
clone size: -
V gene: TRBV6-1
CDR3 DNA: TGTGCCAGCAGGGGGCGGGGCCTCGCAGACACAGATACGCAGTATTTT
CDR3 protein: CASRGRGLADTDTQYF

J gene: TRBJ2-7
D gene: -
clone size: many
V gene: TRBV20-1
CDR3 DNA: TGCAGTGCCTACGGGCGAGAGCAGTACTTC
CDR3 protein: CSAYGREQYF

J gene: TRBJ2-3
D gene: -
clone size: -
V gene: TRBV3-1
CDR3 DNA: TGTGCCAGCAGCCACGCTGGCGGCGGCACAGATACGCAGTATTTT
CDR3 protein: CASSHAGGGTDTQYF

J gene: TRBJ2-5
D gene: -
clone size: many
V gene: TRBV12-3/TRBV12-4
CDR3 DNA: TGTGCCAGCAGTGCTCGTCGTCAAGCGGAGACCCAGTACTTC
CDR3 protein: CASSARRQAETQYF

J gene: TRBJ2-1
D gene: TRBD2
clone size: many
V gene: TRBV20-1
CDR3 DNA: TGCAGTGCTAGTGGAAAAGCGGGAGGGATGAACAATGAGCAGTTCTTC
CDR3 protein: CSASGKAGGMNNEQFF

J gene: TRBJ1-2
D gene: -
clone size: -
V gene: TRBV5-4
CDR3 DNA: TGTGCCAGCAGCGTGGGGACACTCCATAACTATGGCTACACCTTC
CDR3 protein: CASSVGTLHNYGYTF

J gene: TRBJ1-1
D gene: TRBD1
clone size: many
V gene: TRBV6-1
CDR3 DNA: TGTGCCAGCAGTCGGGACAGGGATGCTGAAGCTTTCTTT
CDR3 protein: CASSRDRDAEAFF

J gene: TRBJ2-7
D gene: TRBD1
clone size: -
V gene: TRBV20-1
CDR3 DNA: TGCAGTGCTAGGCCGGGACAGGGATACTACGAGCAGTACTTC
CDR3 protein: CSARPGQGYYEQYF

J gene: TRBJ2-2
D gene: -
clone size: -
V gene: TRBV27
CDR3 DNA: TGTGCCAGCAGTTCCTACACCCAATGGGACACCGGGGAGCTGTTTTTT
CDR3 protein: CASSSYTQWDTGELFF

J gene: TRBJ1-1
D gene: -
clone size: few
V gene: TRBV6-1
CDR3 DNA: TGTGCCAGCAGCCACAGGACAGCCTTAATGAACACTGAAGCTTTCTTT
CDR3 protein: CASSHRTALMNTEAFF

J gene: TRBJ2-7
D gene: -
clone size: many
V gene: TRBV7-2
CDR3 DNA: TGTGCCAGCAGCTTCCCGGGGCCTGTCTACGAGCAGTACTTC
CDR3 protein: CASSFPGPVYEQYF